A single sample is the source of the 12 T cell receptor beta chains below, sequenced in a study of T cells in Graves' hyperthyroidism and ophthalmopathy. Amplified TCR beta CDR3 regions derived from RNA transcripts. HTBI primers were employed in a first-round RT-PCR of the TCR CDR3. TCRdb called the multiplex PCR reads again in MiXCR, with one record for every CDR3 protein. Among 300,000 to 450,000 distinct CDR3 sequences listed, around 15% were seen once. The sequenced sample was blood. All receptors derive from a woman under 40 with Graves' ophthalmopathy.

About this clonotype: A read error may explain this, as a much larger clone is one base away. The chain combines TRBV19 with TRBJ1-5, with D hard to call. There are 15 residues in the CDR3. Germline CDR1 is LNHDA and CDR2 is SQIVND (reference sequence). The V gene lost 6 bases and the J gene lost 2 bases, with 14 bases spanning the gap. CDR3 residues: CASSYGLRRNQPQHF. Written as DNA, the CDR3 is TGTGCCAGTAGCTACGGGCTTCGACGCAATCAGCCCCAGCATTTT.

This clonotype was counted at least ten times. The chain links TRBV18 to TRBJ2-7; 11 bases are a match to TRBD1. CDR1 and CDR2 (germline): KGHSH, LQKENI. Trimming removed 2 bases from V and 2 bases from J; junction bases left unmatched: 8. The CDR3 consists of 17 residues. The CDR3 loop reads CASSPARGTGGTYEQYF. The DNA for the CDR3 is TGTGCCAGCTCACCAGCCAGGGGGACAGGGGGTACCTACGAGCAGTACTTC.

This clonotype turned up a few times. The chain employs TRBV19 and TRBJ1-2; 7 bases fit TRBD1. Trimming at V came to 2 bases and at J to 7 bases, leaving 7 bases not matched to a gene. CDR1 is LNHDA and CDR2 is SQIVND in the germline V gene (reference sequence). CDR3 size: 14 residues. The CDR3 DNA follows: TGTGCCAGTAGTATACAGGGGGACCTCCGTGGCTACACCTTC. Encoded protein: CASSIQGDLRGYTF.

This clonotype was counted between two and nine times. The CDR3 here is CAISDIIRDSSSYEQYF. In DNA, the CDR3 is TGTGCCATCAGTGATATTATTCGGGACAGTAGCTCCTACGAGCAGTACTTC. The gene calls are TRBV10-3 and TRBJ2-7, with TRBD1 identical over 7 bases. Germline V gene data show CDR1 as ENHRY and CDR2 as SYGVKD. The CDR3 is 17 amino acids. Trimming at V came to 3 bases and at J to 0 bases, leaving 11 bases not matched to a gene.

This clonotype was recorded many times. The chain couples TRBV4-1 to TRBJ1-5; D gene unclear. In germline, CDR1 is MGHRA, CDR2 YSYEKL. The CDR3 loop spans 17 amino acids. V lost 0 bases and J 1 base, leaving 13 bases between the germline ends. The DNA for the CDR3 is TGCGCCAGCAGCCAAGAAGAGGGTAAGGAGAGCAATCAGCCCCAGCATTTT. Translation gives CASSQEEGKESNQPQHF.

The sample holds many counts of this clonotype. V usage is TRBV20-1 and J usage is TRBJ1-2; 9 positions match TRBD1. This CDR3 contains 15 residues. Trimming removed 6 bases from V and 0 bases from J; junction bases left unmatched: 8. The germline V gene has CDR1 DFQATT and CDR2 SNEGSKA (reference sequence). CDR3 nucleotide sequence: TGCAGTGCCCGCGGACAGGGGAAGACTAACTATGGCTACACCTTC. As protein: CSARGQGKTNYGYTF.

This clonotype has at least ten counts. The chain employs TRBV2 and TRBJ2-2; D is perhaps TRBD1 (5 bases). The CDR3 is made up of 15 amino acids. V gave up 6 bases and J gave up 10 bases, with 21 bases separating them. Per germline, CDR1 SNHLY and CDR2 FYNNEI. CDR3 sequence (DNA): TGTGCCAGCAGGAAAGCCCAGACAGCTCTGGAGGAGCTGTTTTTT. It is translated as CASRKAQTALEELFF.

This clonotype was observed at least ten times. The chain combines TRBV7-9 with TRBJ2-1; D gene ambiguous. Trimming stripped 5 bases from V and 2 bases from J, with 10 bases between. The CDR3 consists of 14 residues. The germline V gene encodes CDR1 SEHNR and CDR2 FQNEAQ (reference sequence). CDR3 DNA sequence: TGTGCCAGCAGCCGTGATGGGGCCTACAATGAGCAGTTCTTC. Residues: CASSRDGAYNEQFF.

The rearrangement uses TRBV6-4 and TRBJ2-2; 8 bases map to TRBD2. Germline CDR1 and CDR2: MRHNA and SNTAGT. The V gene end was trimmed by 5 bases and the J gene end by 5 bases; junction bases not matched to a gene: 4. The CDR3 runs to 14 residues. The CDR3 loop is CASSLRGETGELFF. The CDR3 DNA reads TGTGCCAGCAGTCTGCGGGGGGAGACCGGGGAGCTGTTTTTT.

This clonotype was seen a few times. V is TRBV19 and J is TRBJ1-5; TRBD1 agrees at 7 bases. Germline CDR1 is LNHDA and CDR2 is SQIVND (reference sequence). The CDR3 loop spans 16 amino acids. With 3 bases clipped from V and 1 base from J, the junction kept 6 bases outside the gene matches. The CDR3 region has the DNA TGTGCCAGTAGTATGGACAGGACATTAAGCAATCAGCCCCAGCATTTT. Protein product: CASSMDRTLSNQPQHF. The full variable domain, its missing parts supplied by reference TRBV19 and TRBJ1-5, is DGGITQSPKYLFRKEGQNVTLSCEQNLNHDAMYWYRQDPGQGLRLIYYSQIVNDFQKGDIAEGYSVSREKKESFPLTVTSAQKNPTAFYLCASSMDRTLSNQPQHFGDGTRLSIL.

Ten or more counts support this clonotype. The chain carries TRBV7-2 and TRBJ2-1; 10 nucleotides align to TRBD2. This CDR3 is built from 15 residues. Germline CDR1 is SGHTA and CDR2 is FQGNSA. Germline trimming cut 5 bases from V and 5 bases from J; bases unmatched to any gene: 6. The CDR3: CASSISGGVNNEQFF. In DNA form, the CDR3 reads TGTGCCAGCAGCATAAGCGGGGGGGTGAACAATGAGCAGTTCTTC. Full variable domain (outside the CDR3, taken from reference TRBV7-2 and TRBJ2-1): GAGVSQSPSNKVTEKGKDVELRCDPISGHTALYWYRQSLGQGLEFLIYFQGNSAPDKSGLPSDRFSAERTGGSVSTLTIQRTQQEDSAVYLCASSISGGVNNEQFFGPGTRLTVL.

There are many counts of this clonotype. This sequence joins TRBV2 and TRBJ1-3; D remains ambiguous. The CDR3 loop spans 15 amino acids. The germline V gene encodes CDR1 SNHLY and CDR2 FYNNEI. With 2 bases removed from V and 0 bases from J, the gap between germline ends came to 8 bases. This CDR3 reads CASSESQPSGNTIYF. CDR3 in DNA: TGTGCCAGCAGTGAATCACAGCCCTCTGGAAACACCATATATTTT.